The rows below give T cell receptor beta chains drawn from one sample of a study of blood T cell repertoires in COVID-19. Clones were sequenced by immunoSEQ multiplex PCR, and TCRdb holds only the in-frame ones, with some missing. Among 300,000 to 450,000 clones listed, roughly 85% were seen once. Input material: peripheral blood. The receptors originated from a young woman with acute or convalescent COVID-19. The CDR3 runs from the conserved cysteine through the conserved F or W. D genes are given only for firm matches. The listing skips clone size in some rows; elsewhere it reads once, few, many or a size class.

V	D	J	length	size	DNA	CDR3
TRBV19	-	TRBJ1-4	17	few	TGTGCCAGTCACCTGGGGGGGGGCGCGTTGACTAATGAAAAACTGTTTTTT	CASHLGGGALTNEKLFF
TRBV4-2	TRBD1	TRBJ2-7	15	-	TGTGCCAGCAGCCCGGACAGGGGGCCCTACTACGAGCAGTACTTC	CASSPDRGPYYEQYF
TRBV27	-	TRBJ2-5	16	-	TGTGCCAGCAGTCAAGAACCAGGAGGGGGCGCAGAGACCCAGTACTTC	CASSQEPGGGAETQYF
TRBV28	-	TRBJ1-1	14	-	TGTGCCAGCAGTCCTGCAGGGGCAGACACTGAAGCTTTCTTT	CASSPAGADTEAFF
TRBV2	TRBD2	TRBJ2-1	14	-	TGTGCCACCACTCCGGGACTAGCGAACAATGAGCAGTTCTTC	CATTPGLANNEQFF
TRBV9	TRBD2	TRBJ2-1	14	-	TGTGCCAGCAGCGTATCGCATTTCCGGGAGGGAAAGTTCTTC	CASSVSHFREGKFF
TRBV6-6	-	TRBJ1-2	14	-	TGTGCCAGCAGCTCACCGGGTCTTAACTATGGCTACACCTTC	CASSSPGLNYGYTF
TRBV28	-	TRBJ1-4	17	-	TGTGCCAGCAGCCACAGTGCCAGGGAGGCAACTAATGAAAAACTGTTTTTT	CASSHSAREATNEKLFF
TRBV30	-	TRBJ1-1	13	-	TGTGCCTGGAGGTCACAGGGTGGAACTGAAGCTTTCTTT	CAWRSQGGTEAFF
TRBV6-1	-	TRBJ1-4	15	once	TGTGCCAGCAGTGAATCGACAGGTACTAATGAAAAACTGTTTTTT	CASSESTGTNEKLFF
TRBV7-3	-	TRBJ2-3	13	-	TGTGCCAGCAGCTTCGGAGGGGCAGATACGCAGTATTTT	CASSFGGADTQYF
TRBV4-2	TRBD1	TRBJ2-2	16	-	TGTGCCAGCAGCCAAGAGACAGGGACGAACACCGGGGAGCTGTTTTTT	CASSQETGTNTGELFF
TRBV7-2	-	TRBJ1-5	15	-	TGTGCCAGCAGCTTAGCGCCGACGGAGAATCAGCCCCAGCATTTT	CASSLAPTENQPQHF
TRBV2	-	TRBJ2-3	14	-	TGTGCCAGCATCAAGGACACTTACACAGATACGCAGTATTTT	CASIKDTYTDTQYF
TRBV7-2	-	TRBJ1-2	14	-	TGTGCCACCCCAAGAAGGGGTCGGTTTGGTGGCTACACCTTC	CATPRRGRFGGYTF
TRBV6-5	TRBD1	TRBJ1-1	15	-	TGTGCCAGCAGGGTACGGACAGGGTCGAACACTGAAGCTTTCTTT	CASRVRTGSNTEAFF
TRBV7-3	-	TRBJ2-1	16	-	TGTGCCAGCAGCTCAAACGTGCGGGGCGACTACAATGAGCAGTTCTTC	CASSSNVRGDYNEQFF
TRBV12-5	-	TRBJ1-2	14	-	TGTGCTAGTGGTTTGGTATGGACAGACTATGGCTACACCTTC	CASGLVWTDYGYTF
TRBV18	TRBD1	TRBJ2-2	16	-	TGTGCCAGCTCCCCCCAGGGGACAGGAGGCGCCGGGGAGCTGTTTTTT	CASSPQGTGGAGELFF
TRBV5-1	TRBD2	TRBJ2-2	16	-	TGCGCCAGCAGCTCCCGCCGGGGGGTCGACACCGGGGAGCTGTTTTTT	CASSSRRGVDTGELFF
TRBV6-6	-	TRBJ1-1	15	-	TGTGCCAGCAGTTATCCGGAGTCGTCGGGAAGTTCGGCTTTCTTT	CASSYPESSGSSAFF
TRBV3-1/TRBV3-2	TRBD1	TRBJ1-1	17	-	TGTGCCAGCAGCCAAGCGTACAGGGGAGGAGAGAACACTGAAGCTTTCTTT	CASSQAYRGGENTEAFF
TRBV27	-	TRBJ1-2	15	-	TGTGCCAGCAGGGGTTTCGACATAACTAACTATGGCTACACCTTC	CASRGFDITNYGYTF
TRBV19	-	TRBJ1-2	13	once	TGTGCCAGTAGTGACACAGGAGTCTATGGCTACACCTTC	CASSDTGVYGYTF
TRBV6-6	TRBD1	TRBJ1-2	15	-	TGTGCCAGCAGCCGCTGGGACAGGGAGGACGATGGCTACACCTTC	CASSRWDREDDGYTF
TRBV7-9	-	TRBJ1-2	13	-	TGTGCCAGCAGCCCTAGTCTAGCAGTTGGCTACACCTTC	CASSPSLAVGYTF
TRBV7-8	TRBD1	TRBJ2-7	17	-	TGTGCCAGCAGCTTAGAGCTGGACAGGGGGCCGTCCTACGAGCAGTACTTC	CASSLELDRGPSYEQYF